The clone carrying this T cell receptor (beta chain) was seen ten or more times. The protocol was immunoSEQ multiplex PCR, while the TCRdb copy is restricted to in-frame clones and leaves out a portion. The sample contains 25,000 to 35,000 clones, none of them singletons. The record originates from a study of T cells after posttransplantation cyclophosphamide. Per the germline V gene, CDR1 is LGHNA and CDR2 is YSLEER. The CDR3 extends over 16 amino acids. V was pared by 0 bases and J by 5 bases, with 6 bases of the junction left unmatched. The rearrangement joins TRBV4-3 to TRBJ2-7; 11 nucleotides align to TRBD1. Material: PBMCs. The TCR sequence derives from a woman under 40 in good health and a related stem cell transplant donor. The CDR3 here is CASSQESGTGGNEQYF. As DNA, the CDR3 is TGCGCCAGCAGCCAAGAGTCAGGGACAGGGGGAAACGAGCAGTACTTC.